These T cell receptor beta chains were read from a single sample in a study of shared clonotypes between healthy human individuals. The method was immunoSEQ multiplex PCR; TCRdb's version includes in-frame clones alone and lacks a portion of them. The sample shows some 470,000 clones, 60% to 85% of them seen only once. The sample comprised PBMCs. The origin of the receptors is a woman aged 40 to 55 in good health. Some clones in this sample may be carry-over from other donors' samples. The CDR3 runs from the conserved cysteine through the conserved F or W. D genes are given only for firm matches. Only some rows state a clone size, as once, few, many or a class for expanded clones.

J,size,V,D,DNA,CDR3
TRBJ1-5,.,TRBV27,.,TGTGCCAGCATGTTGGCCGATGGTCAGCCCCAGCATTTT,CASMLADGQPQHF
TRBJ2-7,.,TRBV30,.,TGTGCCTGGAAGCCGGGCCTCATCTTCGAGCAGTACTTC,CAWKPGLIFEQYF
TRBJ2-2,.,TRBV5-4,.,TGTGCCAGCAGCTTGTTTGGGGTCCCCGGGGAGCTGTTTTTT,CASSLFGVPGELFF
TRBJ2-3,.,TRBV5-4,.,TGTGCCAGCAGCTTGGCGCGGGGCGAAAGCACAGATACGCAGTATTTT,CASSLARGESTDTQYF
TRBJ2-2,once,TRBV5-1,.,TGCGCCAGCAGCTTGTCGCCCAGCGGCGCGAACACCGGGGAGCTGTTTTTT,CASSLSPSGANTGELFF
TRBJ1-3,.,TRBV2,TRBD1,TGTGCCAGCAGCCGGACAGGGCTAGGCTCTGGAAACACCATATATTTT,CASSRTGLGSGNTIYF
TRBJ2-1,.,TRBV13,.,TGTGCCAGCAGCCCACTCCCCCGGGGTAATGAGCAGTTCTTC,CASSPLPRGNEQFF
TRBJ1-1,many,TRBV30,.,TGTGCCTGGAGCGCTATGATGAACACTGAAGCTTTCTTT,CAWSAMMNTEAFF
TRBJ2-1,.,TRBV18,.,TGTGCCAGCTCACCCTCACAAAAGGTCTACAATGAGCAGTTCTTC,CASSPSQKVYNEQFF
TRBJ1-4,few,TRBV9,.,TGTGCCAGAGATACGTGCCTTGTTTGTCCAACTAATGAAAAACTGTTTTTT,CARDTCLVCPTNEKLFF
TRBJ2-5,.,TRBV19,TRBD2,TGTGCCAGTAGTATTGGACTAGCGGGAGGTCTCCAAGAGACCCAGTACTTC,CASSIGLAGGLQETQYF
TRBJ2-2,.,TRBV27,.,TGTGCCAGCGCCTCACAGGCAAACACCGGGGAGCTGTTTTTT,CASASQANTGELFF
TRBJ2-1,.,TRBV2,TRBD2,TGTGCCAGCACATCTCTAGCGGGAGTGGTGAATGAGCAGTTCTTC,CASTSLAGVVNEQFF
TRBJ2-7,.,TRBV6-1,TRBD2,TGTGCCAGCAGTGAATCTATGCGACTAGCGGGTATCTACGAGCAGTACTTC,CASSESMRLAGIYEQYF
TRBJ1-1,.,TRBV4-2,.,TGTGCCAGCAGCTTTGACGGGGGCTACACTGAGGCTTTCTTT,CASSFDGGYTEAFF
TRBJ2-7,.,TRBV6-1,TRBD1,TGTGCCAGCCGGACAGGACAAGAGCAGTACTTC,CASRTGQEQYF
TRBJ1-1,.,TRBV5-4,.,TGCGCCAGCAGCCAAGAGTCCGGACCGATGAACACTGAAGCTTTCTTT,CASSQESGPMNTEAFF